Shown below are 8 T cell receptor beta chains from a single sample sequenced in a study of beta chain features in type 1 diabetes. Findings and limits, study-wide: Shorter TCRB CDR3s, moderately but significantly so, marked every one of the four CD4+ subsets in Type 1 diabetes patients.

Expressed TCRB transcripts were sequenced after all isolated RNA was converted to cDNA. Using immunoSEQ multiplex PCR, the repertoire was profiled, and TCRdb retains in-frame clones only, with some absent. Of some 350,000 clones listed, 8.5% to 10% were seen once; the top ten hold over 0.45%. Their antigens are not known. Sample: central memory CD4+ T cells from blood. The source of these receptors is a man aged 30 to 45 with type 1 diabetes.

This rearrangement joins TRBV5-4 to TRBJ2-1; D not certain. Trimming pared 4 bases from V and 3 bases from J, leaving 14 bases between. This CDR3 has 15 residues. Germline V lookup: CDR1 SGHNT, CDR2 YYREEE (reference sequence). CDR3 coding DNA: TGTGCCAGCAGCCCCCTCTCCGACGGCTACAATGAGCAGTTCTTC. Translation gives CASSPLSDGYNEQFF.

This clone was found a few times. This chain uses TRBV11-2 with TRBJ1-5; 7 bases align to TRBD1. V was pared by 5 bases and J by 7 bases, with 8 bases of the junction left unmatched. The CDR3 extends over 14 amino acids. Germline V gene sequence: CDR1 SGHAT, CDR2 FQNNGV. The CDR3 sequence is CASSPKTGPQPQHF. The CDR3 DNA follows: TGTGCCAGCAGCCCTAAGACAGGGCCACAGCCCCAGCATTTT.

This clone was seen a few times. V and J are TRBV6-1 and TRBJ1-2, with D maybe TRBD1 (5 bases). The CDR3 is made up of 14 amino acids. Per germline, CDR1 MNHNS and CDR2 SASEGT. V lost 3 bases and J 1 base, leaving 9 bases between the germline ends. The CDR3 nucleotides read TGTGCCAGCAGTGAGTTCCAGGGTAACTATGGCTACACCTTC. Protein product: CASSEFQGNYGYTF.

For this clone: The junction and the germline gene differ at one end; a read error may be behind it. The gene calls are TRBV10-3 and TRBJ2-3; D may correspond to TRBD1 or TRBD2 (6 bases each). The CDR3 is 16 amino acids. Germline CDR1 reads ENHRY; CDR2 reads SYGVKD. CDR3 DNA sequence: TGTGCCAGCAGTTATTGGGGGGCGCGGGGCACAGATACGCAGTATTTT. Residues: CASSYWGARGTDTQYF.

The chain is built from TRBV5-1 and TRBJ2-7; TRBD1 agrees at 11 bases. CDR1 is SGHRS and CDR2 is YFSETQ in the germline V gene. J was trimmed by 4 bases and V by 0 bases; bases with no gene match: 6. CDR3 length equals 16 residues. This CDR3 is CASSLGTGGASYEQYF. For the CDR3, the DNA is TGCGCCAGCAGCTTGGGGACAGGGGGCGCGTCGTACGAGCAGTACTTC.

In its sample, this clone was seen a few times. V is TRBV4-3 and J is TRBJ2-7; D is perhaps TRBD1 or TRBD2 (5 bases each). The V end was cut by 1 base, the J end by 6 bases, with 13 bases between. The germline V gene has CDR1 LGHNA and CDR2 YSLEER. CDR3 length: 14 amino acids. The CDR3 DNA reads TGCGCCAGCAGCCAAGCCGGGACGCTGAGCGAGCAGTACTTC. Its translation is CASSQAGTLSEQYF.

This sequence joins TRBV27 and TRBJ2-5; tentatively, D is TRBD2 (5 bases). CDR1 MNHEY and CDR2 SMNVEV come from the germline V gene (reference sequence). This CDR3 has 14 residues. Trimming cost V 1 base and J 5 bases, with 11 bases left between them. The CDR3 loop is CASSLLRVGETQYF. The DNA of the CDR3 is TGTGCCAGCAGTTTATTGAGGGTAGGGGAGACCCAGTACTTC.

The J gene is TRBJ2-5, the V gene TRBV11-2; 9 positions match TRBD1. The CDR3 runs 14 residues. Germline assignment: CDR1 SGHAT and CDR2 FQNNGV. Trimming removed 4 bases from V and 4 bases from J; junction bases left unmatched: 4. The CDR3 DNA reads as TGTGCCAGCAGCTCCTTGACAGGGGGAGAGACCCAGTACTTC. Protein: CASSSLTGGETQYF.